These 32 T cell receptor beta chains were sequenced from one sample in a study of blood T cell repertoires in COVID-19. Profiling relied on immunoSEQ multiplex PCR, and the TCRdb table lists in-frame clones only, not all of them. Of around 190,000 clones listed, roughly nine tenths are singletons. The sequencing sample was made of peripheral blood. The receptors come from a man between 18 and 29 years old who had recovered from COVID-19.

This clone has only one observation. V gene TRBV12-5 combines with J gene TRBJ2-1; 14 bases line up with TRBD2. Germline V gives CDR1 LGHNT, CDR2 FRNRAP. This CDR3 region has 17 residues. The trim removed 5 bases at V and 12 bases at J, leaving 15 bases unmatched. The CDR3 DNA sequence: TGTGCTAGTGGTGCCGGACTAGCGGGAGGTCCCCCTTCGGTGCAGTTCTTC. This translates into CASGAGLAGGPPSVQFF.

The CDR3 sequence is CASTPGGGALGEQYF. DNA for the CDR3: TGTGCCAGCACCCCTGGCGGGGGAGCCCTAGGGGAGCAGTACTTC. This chain connects TRBV7-2 to TRBJ2-7; 7 bases map to TRBD2. Germline loops: CDR1 SGHTA, CDR2 FQGNSA. The CDR3 is 15 residues long. V was pared by 7 bases and J by 7 bases, with 16 bases of the junction left unmatched.

The chain combines TRBV12-3 or TRBV12-4 with TRBJ2-2; TRBD1 matches at 8 bases. This CDR3 has 13 amino acids. V lost 4 bases and J lost 7; bases outside the gene matches: 2. The CDR3 DNA is TGTGCCAGCAGTTCACAGGGGGTCGGGGAGCTGTTTTTT. It codes for CASSSQGVGELFF.

The chain joins TRBV5-1 to TRBJ2-7; 7 bases line up with TRBD1. This CDR3 comprises 13 residues. V shed 4 bases and J 6 bases; nucleotides not matched to a gene: 7. Germline CDR1 is SGHRS and CDR2 is YFSETQ. Here the CDR3 DNA reads TGCGCCAGCAGCCGGGACAGTCTGATCGAGCAGTACTTC. Translation: CASSRDSLIEQYF.

The gene calls are TRBV5-8 and TRBJ2-3; the D gene is possibly TRBD2 (6 bases). Deletions cut 5 bases from V and 2 bases from J, with 21 bases between. This CDR3 is built from 17 residues. CDR1 SGHTS and CDR2 YDEGEE come from the germline V gene. The CDR3 loop reads CASRVPGSSPSTDTQYF. CDR3 bases: TGTGCCAGCAGGGTTCCCGGGAGCTCCCCGTCCACAGATACGCAGTATTTT.

V usage is TRBV10-3 and J usage is TRBJ1-2, with TRBD1 matching 12 bases. Germline values: CDR1 ENHRY, CDR2 SYGVKD. The CDR3 loop spans 15 amino acids. Trimming took 0 bases from V and 8 from J; bases not matched to a gene: 4. This chain's CDR3 is CAISESGTGGYGYTF. The CDR3 nucleotides are TGTGCCATCAGTGAGTCGGGGACAGGGGGCTACGGCTACACCTTC.

The chain links TRBV29-1 to TRBJ1-2; D gene uncertain. Germline assignment: CDR1 SQVTM and CDR2 ANQGSEA. With 5 bases removed from V and 2 bases from J, the gap between germline ends came to 12 bases. The CDR3 covers 13 residues. CDR3 region: CSVSGSSNYGYTF. Here the CDR3 DNA reads TGCAGCGTTTCGGGGAGTAGCAACTATGGCTACACCTTC.

The rearrangement links TRBV10-3 to TRBJ2-3, with 8 nucleotides matching TRBD2. Per the germline V gene, CDR1 is ENHRY and CDR2 is SYGVKD. The V segment lost 0 bases and the J segment 0 bases; nucleotides outside the gene matches: 2. The CDR3 totals 16 residues. The CDR3 loop reads CAISESVAGSTDTQYF. The CDR3 region has the DNA TGTGCCATCAGTGAGTCGGTAGCGGGAAGCACAGATACGCAGTATTTT.

The CDR3: CASSYSASGYYEQYF. The CDR3 DNA is TGTGCCAGCAGTTACTCGGCTAGCGGATACTACGAGCAGTACTTC. The V gene is TRBV6-5, the J gene TRBJ2-7; 7 nucleotides line up with TRBD2. V lost 0 bases to trimming and J lost 3 bases; unmatched junction nucleotides: 5. Germline V gives CDR1 MNHEY, CDR2 SVGAGI. The CDR3 length is 15 residues.

The V call is TRBV6-5, the J call TRBJ1-2, with D perhaps matching TRBD1 (5 bases). Per germline, CDR1 MNHEY and CDR2 SVGAGI. Deletions cut 5 bases from V and 4 bases from J, with 17 bases between. The CDR3 has 15 amino acids. CDR3 loop: CASSQMTHGGYGYTF. DNA of the CDR3: TGTGCCAGCAGTCAAATGACCCACGGGGGCTATGGCTACACCTTC.

V and J are TRBV10-3 and TRBJ2-5; perhaps TRBD2 as D (5 bases). This CDR3 is 11 amino acids long. Germline V gene lookup returns CDR1 ENHRY and CDR2 SYGVKD. V was pared by 10 bases and J by 5 bases, with 11 bases between. The CDR3 region is CATGRSETQYF. The CDR3 nucleotides are TGTGCCACGGGGAGATCGGAGACCCAGTACTTC.

CDR3 nucleotide sequence: TGTGCCAGTATGAAGCGGGAGACAGATACGCAGTATTTT. Translated: CASMKRETDTQYF. The V call is TRBV19, the J call TRBJ2-3, with 8 nucleotides matching TRBD2. Germline CDR1 and CDR2: LNHDA and SQIVND (reference sequence). The V and J ends lost 7 bases and 3 bases, in that order; junction bases with no gene match: 3. The CDR3 length is 13 residues.

The chain recombines TRBV28 with TRBJ2-6; 11 bases align to TRBD1. J was trimmed by 2 bases and V by 2 bases; bases with no gene match: 5. The germline V gene encodes CDR1 MDHEN and CDR2 SYDVKM. The CDR3 runs to 18 residues. This chain's CDR3 is CASSLRDRGSPGANVLTF. The CDR3 DNA follows: TGTGCCAGCAGTTTAAGGGACAGGGGGAGCCCTGGGGCCAACGTCCTGACTTTC.

The chain couples TRBV2 to TRBJ2-5; 10 nucleotides align to TRBD2. The germline gives CDR1 SNHLY, CDR2 FYNNEI. This CDR3 is built from 14 residues. The J segment lost 7 bases and the V segment lost 8 bases, leaving 10 bases of the junction unmatched. The CDR3 DNA reads TGTGCCAGCCAGACTAGCGGGCAGGAAGGGACCCAGTACTTC. Translating it yields CASQTSGQEGTQYF.

V usage is TRBV28 and J usage is TRBJ2-7; TRBD2 matches at 10 bases. Germline CDR1 MDHEN, CDR2 SYDVKM. The J segment lost 4 bases and the V segment lost 5 bases, leaving 5 bases of the junction unmatched. The CDR3 is 14 amino acids. CDR3: CASSTRTSGYEQYF. The CDR3 nucleotides read TGTGCCAGCAGTACCCGGACTAGCGGATACGAGCAGTACTTC. Full variable domain (rest looked up from reference TRBV28 and TRBJ2-7): DVKVTQSSRYLVKRTGEKVFLECVQDMDHENMFWYRQDPGLGLRLIYFSYDVKMKEKGDIPEGYSVSREKKERFSLILESASTNQTSMYLCASSTRTSGYEQYFGPGTRLTVT.

The chain links TRBV10-2 to TRBJ2-3, with TRBD2 matching 16 bases. The CDR3 covers 17 residues. Germline V gives CDR1 WSHSY, CDR2 SAAADI. V dropped 4 bases and J dropped 3; count of bases not matched to a gene: 4. CDR3 region: CASSAGLAGGLTDTQYF. In DNA, the CDR3 is TGCGCCAGCAGTGCGGGACTAGCGGGAGGGTTAACAGATACGCAGTATTTT.

This chain joins TRBV4-3 and TRBJ2-3; 16 bases match TRBD2. Germline V CDR1 and CDR2: LGHNA, YSLEER. Trimming cost V 4 bases and J 4 bases; bases outside gene matches: 5. The CDR3 covers 17 residues. The CDR3 coding sequence is TGCGCCAGCAGCCCAGAGGGACTAGCGGGAGGGCCAGATACGCAGTATTTT. Translated, it gives CASSPEGLAGGPDTQYF.

This clone was detected ten times or more. The CDR3 loop reads CASSDRLAGTDTQYF. CDR3 nucleotide sequence: TGTGCCAGCAGCGACAGACTAGCGGGCACAGATACGCAGTATTTT. The genes are TRBV7-9 and TRBJ2-3, with 9 bases that match TRBD2. CDR3 size: 15 residues. Trimming at V came to 5 bases and at J to 1 base, leaving 4 bases not matched to a gene. Germline assignment: CDR1 SEHNR and CDR2 FQNEAQ (reference sequence).

The chain combines TRBV7-2 with TRBJ2-1, with D possibly being TRBD1 (5 bases). The V end was cut by 1 base, the J end by 3 bases, with 7 bases between. The CDR3 is made up of 14 amino acids. Germline CDR1 SGHTA, CDR2 FQGNSA. Here the CDR3 reads CASSLEGYYNEQFF. CDR3 sequence (DNA): TGTGCCAGCAGCTTAGAGGGGTACTACAATGAGCAGTTCTTC. Drawing the rest from reference TRBV7-2 and TRBJ2-1, the complete variable domain is GAGVSQSPSNKVTEKGKDVELRCDPISGHTALYWYRQSLGQGLEFLIYFQGNSAPDKSGLPSDRFSAERTGGSVSTLTIQRTQQEDSAVYLCASSLEGYYNEQFFGPGTRLTVL.

This clone has only a few counts. The chain is built from TRBV19 and TRBJ1-5; D is unclear. V was clipped by 3 bases and J by 7 bases, with 10 bases between them. Looked up from germline, CDR1 is LNHDA and CDR2 is SQIVND (reference sequence). This CDR3 contains 13 residues. The DNA of the CDR3 is TGTGCCAGTAGTATCGGTATCCTCCAGCCCCAGCATTTT. It codes for CASSIGILQPQHF.

The rearrangement uses TRBV2 and TRBJ2-7; the D gene is possibly TRBD2 (6 bases). There are 14 residues in the CDR3. V was shortened by 3 bases and J by 9 bases, with 18 bases between the two germline ends. Germline V gene data show CDR1 as SNHLY and CDR2 as FYNNEI. This CDR3 is CASSDSGGLRGQYF. The CDR3 bases are TGTGCCAGCAGTGATTCGGGCGGACTAAGGGGGCAGTACTTC.

Only a few counts were recorded for this clone. The rearrangement joins TRBV10-2 to TRBJ2-7, with a tentative D call TRBD1 (5 bases). Looked up from germline, CDR1 is WSHSY and CDR2 is SAAADI. V was trimmed by 8 bases and J by 2 bases, leaving 10 bases between them. CDR3 size: 12 residues. The CDR3 coding sequence is TGCGCCAGCCTGGGGCAAACCTACGAGCAGTACTTC. Translation: CASLGQTYEQYF.

This sequence joins TRBV5-1 and TRBJ1-4, with TRBD1 matching 9 bases. The CDR3 covers 15 residues. The germline CDR1 and CDR2 sequences are SGHRS and YFSETQ. After removal of 4 bases from V and 7 bases from J, the junction contained 8 bases not matched to a gene. This CDR3 reads CASSPQGAKGEKLFF. In nucleotides, the CDR3 is TGCGCCAGCAGCCCACAGGGGGCAAAGGGTGAAAAACTGTTTTTT.

A single count supports this clone. This CDR3 reads CASSLASGDTQYF. CDR3 DNA: TGTGCCAGCAGCTTGGCCTCAGGGGATACGCAGTATTTT. This rearrangement joins TRBV5-8 to TRBJ2-3; tentatively, D is TRBD1 (5 bases). V was cut by 0 bases and J by 6 bases, with 8 bases left in between. The germline CDR1 and CDR2 sequences are SGHTS and YDEGEE. This CDR3 is 13 amino acids long. The whole variable domain, filled in from reference TRBV5-8 and TRBJ2-3, reads EAGVTQSPTHLIKTRGQQATLRCSPISGHTSVYWYQQALGLGLQFLLWYDEGEERNRGNFPPRFSGRQFPNYSSELNVNALELEDSALYLCASSLASGDTQYFGPGTRLTVL.

This chain links TRBV7-9 with TRBJ1-4, with D unclear. Germline V lookup: CDR1 SEHNR, CDR2 FQNEAQ (reference sequence). The CDR3 covers 16 residues. The V end lost 1 base, the J end lost 0 bases, and 9 bases lay between the germline ends. CDR3 sequence reads: CASSLGVTATNEKLFF. CDR3 nucleotide sequence: TGTGCCAGCAGCTTAGGAGTGACTGCAACTAATGAAAAACTGTTTTTT.

The chain combines TRBV4-3 with TRBJ2-7; TRBD1 aligns across 8 bases. The CDR3 is made up of 15 amino acids. The V and J ends lost 4 bases and 4 bases, in that order; junction bases with no gene match: 9. CDR1 is LGHNA and CDR2 is YSLEER in the germline V gene. The CDR3 region has the DNA TGCGCCAGCAGCCCTGGACAGGGCTTACTATACGAGCAGTACTTC. Encoded protein: CASSPGQGLLYEQYF.

The CDR3 coding sequence is TGTGCCAGCAGCTTAGGGCCAGGGCGGGGAGAGACCCAGTACTTC. It is translated as CASSLGPGRGETQYF. This chain uses TRBV11-2 with TRBJ2-5, with D possibly matching TRBD2 (6 bases). Trimming removed 1 base at V and 4 bases at J, with 13 bases between. From germline, CDR1 is SGHAT and CDR2 FQNNGV. This CDR3 comprises 15 residues.

This clone came up once. This sequence joins TRBV2 and TRBJ1-2; 9 positions agree with TRBD1. This CDR3 spans 13 amino acids. Germline V lookup: CDR1 SNHLY, CDR2 FYNNEI. Losses at the gene ends were 7 bases for V and 4 bases for J; bases not matched to a gene: 4. This CDR3 is CASIKTGGYGYTF. CDR3 coding DNA: TGTGCCAGCATTAAGACAGGGGGCTATGGCTACACCTTC.

V usage is TRBV18 and J usage is TRBJ2-7; TRBD2 matches 7 bases. The CDR3 is 13 amino acids. CDR1 KGHSH and CDR2 LQKENI come from the germline V gene. V shed 3 bases, J shed 6 bases, and the junction held 5 bases outside the gene matches. CDR3 in DNA: TGTGCCAGCTCACCTGGGACTATAGGCGAGCAGTACTTC. It is translated as CASSPGTIGEQYF.

In its sample, this clone was seen once. The chain employs TRBV18 and TRBJ2-3; the match to TRBD2 covers 9 bases. CDR3 length: 16 amino acids. V was clipped by 0 bases and J by 4 bases; unmatched bases: 5. Germline V gene lookup returns CDR1 KGHSH and CDR2 LQKENI. In nucleotides, the CDR3 is TGTGCCAGCTCACCACCTCTGCGGGAGGGGGCAGATACGCAGTATTTT. Translated: CASSPPLREGADTQYF.

This chain uses TRBV29-1 with TRBJ1-1; D might be TRBD1 (6 bases). CDR1 is SQVTM, CDR2 ANQGSEA, per germline. The CDR3 is 14 amino acids. Trimming cost V 4 bases and J 4 bases, with 16 bases left between them. Here the CDR3 reads CSVVGGPLSTEAFF. DNA for the CDR3: TGCAGCGTTGTGGGGGGGCCCCTGAGCACTGAAGCTTTCTTT.

The chain recombines TRBV6-1 with TRBJ1-1; 8 nucleotides match TRBD1. V trimming: 2 bases; J trimming: 5 bases; junction bases outside the gene matches: 4. The CDR3 has 14 residues. CDR1 and CDR2 from the germline V gene are MNHNS and SASEGT. This CDR3 is CASSERQGRTEAFF. In DNA, the CDR3 is TGTGCCAGCAGTGAAAGACAGGGGCGGACTGAAGCTTTCTTT.